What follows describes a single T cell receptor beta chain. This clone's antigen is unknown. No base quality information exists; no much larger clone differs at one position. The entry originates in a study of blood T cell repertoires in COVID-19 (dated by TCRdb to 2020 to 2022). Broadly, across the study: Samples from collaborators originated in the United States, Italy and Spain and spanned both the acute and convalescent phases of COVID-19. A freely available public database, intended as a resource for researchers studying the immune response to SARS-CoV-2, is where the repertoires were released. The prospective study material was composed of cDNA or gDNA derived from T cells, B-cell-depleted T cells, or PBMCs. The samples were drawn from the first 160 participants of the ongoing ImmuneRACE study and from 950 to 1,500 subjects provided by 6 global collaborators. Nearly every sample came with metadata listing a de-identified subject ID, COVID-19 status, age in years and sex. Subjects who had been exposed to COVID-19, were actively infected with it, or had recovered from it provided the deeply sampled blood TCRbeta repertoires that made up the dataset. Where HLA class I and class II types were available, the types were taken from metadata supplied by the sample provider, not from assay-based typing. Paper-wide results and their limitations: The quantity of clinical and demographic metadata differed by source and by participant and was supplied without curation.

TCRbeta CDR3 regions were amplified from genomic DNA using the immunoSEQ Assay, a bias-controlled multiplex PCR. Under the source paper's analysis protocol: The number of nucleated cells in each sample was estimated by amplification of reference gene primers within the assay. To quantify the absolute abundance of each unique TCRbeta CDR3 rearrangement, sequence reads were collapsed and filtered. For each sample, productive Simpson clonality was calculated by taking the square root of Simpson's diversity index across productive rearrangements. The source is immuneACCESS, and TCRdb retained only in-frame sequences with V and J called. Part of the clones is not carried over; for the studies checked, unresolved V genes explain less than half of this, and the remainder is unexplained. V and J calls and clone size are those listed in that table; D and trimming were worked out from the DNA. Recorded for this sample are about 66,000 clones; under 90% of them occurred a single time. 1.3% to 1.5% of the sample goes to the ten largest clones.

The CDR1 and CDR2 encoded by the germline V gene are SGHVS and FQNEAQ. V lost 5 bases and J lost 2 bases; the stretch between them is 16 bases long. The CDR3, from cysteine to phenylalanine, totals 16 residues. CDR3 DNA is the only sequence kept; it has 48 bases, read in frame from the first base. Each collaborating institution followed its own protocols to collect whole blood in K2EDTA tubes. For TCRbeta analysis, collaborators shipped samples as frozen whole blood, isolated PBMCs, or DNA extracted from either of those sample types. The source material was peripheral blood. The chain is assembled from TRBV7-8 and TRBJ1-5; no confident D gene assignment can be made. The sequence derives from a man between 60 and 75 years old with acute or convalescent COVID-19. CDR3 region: CASSPKFGVGNQPQHF. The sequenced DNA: TGTGCCAGCAGCCCAAAGTTCGGGGTTGGCAATCAGCCCCAGCATTTT.